This T cell receptor (beta chain) was observed in a study of T cells in Graves' hyperthyroidism and ophthalmopathy. In this sample, this clonotype turned up a few times. The study excluded patients with uncontrolled infection, other autoimmune disease, pregnancy or lactation. Used for diagnoses were clinical symptoms, serum thyroxine and TRAb, thyroid ultrasound and orbital computed tomography. What was amplified from RNA transcripts were TCR beta CDR3 regions. In the first-round RT-PCR of the TCR CDR3, the HTBI primer set was used. MiXCR, applied by TCRdb to the multiplex PCR reads, yields one record per CDR3 protein. The profile shows around 490,000 distinct CDR3 sequences, 15% to 20% of them singletons. V lost 7 bases to trimming and J lost 4 bases, with 18 bases between them. The CDR3 totals 15 residues. The germline CDR1 and CDR2 sequences are LNHDA and SQIVND (reference sequence).

The receptor was derived from a man aged 35-49 years with Graves' ophthalmopathy. The chain has TRBV19 and TRBJ2-3; no firm D call. Sequenced sample: blood. This CDR3 is CASKPDGREADTQYF. As DNA, the CDR3 is TGTGCCAGTAAACCGGACGGCCGAGAGGCAGATACGCAGTATTTT.